This T cell receptor (beta chain) was obtained from a study of cytomegalovirus exposure and HLA in healthy donors. PCR involved 60 Vbeta and 13 Jbeta primers. Repertoires were generated with immunoSEQ multiplex PCR, while TCRdb's copy carries only in-frame clones and drops some. The sample holds 90,000 to 100,000 clones; roughly four fifths are singletons and the top ten take roughly 8%. Sequenced material: PBMCs. This TCR came from a female donor in good health and CMV-seronegative.

The CDR3 bases are TGTGCCAGCAGAGCTAAGAATGATGCAACTAATGAAAAACTGTTTTTT. Protein: CASRAKNDATNEKLFF. The V call is TRBV7-9, the J call TRBJ1-4, with D uncertain. Per germline, CDR1 SEHNR and CDR2 FQNEAQ (reference sequence). Trimming took 6 bases from V and 0 from J, leaving 14 bases between them. The CDR3 loop spans 16 amino acids.